The following is a T cell receptor (beta chain) sequence with its context. Its specificity is not known. This sample was included in a study of cytomegalovirus exposure and HLA in healthy donors. The PCR made use of 60 Vbeta and 13 Jbeta primers. The protocol was immunoSEQ multiplex PCR, while the TCRdb copy is restricted to in-frame clones and leaves out a portion. The sample contains about 120,000 clones, 60% to 85% of which appear only once. Broader study findings: When a later analysis was performed, an Asian-associated ancestry cluster reportedly had fewer N-insertions than the approximately 690-donor mean.

Sequenced input: PBMCs. This clonotype originated in a woman between 40 and 50 years old in good health and CMV-seropositive.

The chain's CDR3 is CASKTGERRNTIYF. The CDR3 nucleotides are TGTGCCAGCAAAACAGGGGAACGTAGAAACACCATATATTTT. The chain recombines TRBV6-5 with TRBJ1-3; 7 nucleotides line up with TRBD1. The CDR3 loop spans 14 amino acids. Germline V CDR1 and CDR2: MNHEY, SVGAGI. V lost 7 bases and J lost 5; bases outside the gene matches: 8.